What follows is one T cell receptor beta chain and its context. Its antigen is still unknown. This entry belongs to a study of shared clonotypes between healthy human individuals. Study-wide background: The study used three CD4 naive, three CD4 memory, two CD8 naive and one CD8 memory plate per donor. Study-level results: Expectations were that clonotype sharing among donors would be affected by sequencing depth.

Assay execution took place at the deep level. Some clones are missing from TCRdb's copy, which holds only in-frame ones; the method was immunoSEQ multiplex PCR. The sample contains about 380,000 clones, 90% to 98% of which appear only once. Germline CDR1 and CDR2: MGHRA and YSYEKL. This CDR3 spans 15 amino acids. Trimming cost V 4 bases and J 6 bases; bases outside gene matches: 7. Sequencing was carried out using memory CD8+ T cells sorted from blood. This sample's subset: CD45RO+ cells pooled with CCR7-negative TemRA cells. The sequence was collected from a man younger than 40 in good health. The chain recombines TRBV4-1 with TRBJ2-3; 10 positions match TRBD2. Here the CDR3 reads CASSRAGGRGDTQYF. CDR3 nucleotides: TGCGCCAGCAGCCGAGCGGGAGGGAGGGGGGATACGCAGTATTTT.